The following is a TCR beta chain sequence with its context. Antigen: not known. This record comes from a study of beta chain features in type 1 diabetes. Study-wide context: The patient and healthy donor groups were comparable for age, gender and cell yields.

Study-level results: A pattern of fewer insertions and more deletions at VDJ junctions was seen in type 1 diabetes patients. When Type 1 diabetes patients were examined, their TCRB CDR3s proved moderately but significantly shorter in all four CD4+ subsets.

The CDR3 is 14 amino acids. The germline V gene encodes CDR1 GTSNPN and CDR2 SVGIG (reference sequence). V lost 0 bases and J lost 7, with 12 bases in between. Sorting with CD45RO/CCR7/CD25/CD127/CD95/CD27 yielded naive, central memory, regulatory and stem-like memory CD4+ cells. Expressed TCRB transcripts were sequenced, since all the RNA that had been isolated was reverse transcribed. Using immunoSEQ multiplex PCR, the repertoire was profiled, and TCRdb retains in-frame clones only, with some absent. Among 640,000 or so clones, around an eighth were seen once, and the ten largest hold approximately 0.042%.

The V gene is TRBV30, the J gene TRBJ2-2; TRBD1 or TRBD2 may be the D gene (6 bases each). This clonotype originated in a man between 18 and 29 years old with type 1 diabetes. Sequences were obtained from naive CD4+ T cells from blood. In nucleotides, the CDR3 is TGTGCCTGGAGTGTACTAGGGGGGTGCGGGGAGCTGTTTTTT. As protein: CAWSVLGGCGELFF.